This note documents a single T cell receptor beta chain sequence. Its antigen is not identified. The entry originates in a study of identical twins. Study-wide points: Models, which agreed with sharing between unrelated individuals, nonetheless underestimated the out-of-frame TCR alpha sharing seen in monozygotic twins.

TCRdb reprocessed the 5' RACE reads via MiXCR and lists one record per CDR3 protein. The top ten hold 0.25% to 0.3% of the sample, which has around 1.7 million distinct CDR3 sequences, more than 30% seen once. From germline, CDR1 is LNHDA and CDR2 SQIVND (reference sequence). Trimming stripped 9 bases from V and 5 bases from J, with 22 bases between. This CDR3 spans 15 amino acids. The chain recombines TRBV19 with TRBJ1-2; D gene ambiguous. This receptor was identified in a newborn girl in good health. Input material: cord blood. This CDR3 is CASQPPDGFGYGYTF. CDR3 DNA: TGTGCCAGCCAACCCCCAGACGGTTTTGGGTATGGCTACACCTTC.